This T cell receptor beta chain was retrieved from a study of response to subunit inactivated influenza vaccine. This clonotype occurred many times. Its antigen is not identified. Study conclusions and caveats: Each seasonal influenza vaccination recruits few new T cells, the authors suggested.

V gave up 4 bases and J gave up 5 bases; unmatched junction bases: 6. The germline CDR1 and CDR2 sequences are LGHDT and YNNKEL (reference sequence). The CDR3 runs 16 residues. TCRdb redid the calling of the RT-PCR reads with MiXCR, one entry per CDR3 protein. Among more than 450,000 distinct CDR3 sequences, 7.6% were seen once, and the ten largest hold 13%. Sample: PBMCs from blood, taken around 25 months after vaccination. This receptor was taken from a man between 45 and 75 years old who received an inactivated influenza vaccine. The chain recombines TRBV3-1 with TRBJ2-2; TRBD2 matches 11 bases. The CDR3 protein is CASSPRLAGLTGELFF. Here the CDR3 DNA reads TGTGCCAGCAGCCCTAGACTAGCGGGGCTAACCGGGGAGCTGTTTTTT.